This T cell receptor beta chain was found in a study of T cell repertoires in cytomegalovirus infection. Study-level background: Public TCR beta signatures were indicative of both CMV infection and a matching HLA type.

This CDR3 spans 13 amino acids. V dropped 0 bases and J dropped 8 bases, with 11 bases sitting between them. Germline lookup yields CDR1 SGHNT and CDR2 YYREEE (reference sequence). Regarding the study as a whole: The cumulative frequency of public TCR beta families distinguished individuals who carried CMV together with the relevant HLA. Dominating the ex vivo response were HLA-C-restricted CMV-specific TCR beta clonotypes.

TCRdb ran MiXCR on the reads and lists one entry per CDR3 protein. This table has 200,000 to 300,000 distinct CDR3 sequences, around 8.7% appearing once. This clonotype was detected many times. The antigen remains unidentified. The chain joins TRBV5-4 to TRBJ1-1; weak D call: TRBD1 (5 bases). The source material was PBMCs. This clonotype originated in a human donor in good health (CMV status not recorded). Some clones in this sample may be carry-over from other donors' samples. CDR3 sequence: CASSLARSGEAFF. CDR3 sequence (DNA): TGTGCCAGCAGCTTGGCCAGGTCAGGGGAAGCTTTCTTT. Full variable domain (outside the CDR3, taken from reference TRBV5-4 and TRBJ1-1): ETGVTQSPTHLIKTRGQQVTLRCSSQSGHNTVSWYQQALGQGPQFIFQYYREEENGRGNFPPRFSGLQFPNYSSELNVNALELDDSALYLCASSLARSGEAFFGQGTRLTVV.